This T cell receptor (beta chain) was sequenced for a study of cytomegalovirus exposure and HLA in healthy donors. This clone came up once. The CDR3 totals 14 residues. From germline, CDR1 is SGDLS and CDR2 YYNGEE. Between the trimmed V and J ends, which lost 2 bases and 0 bases, there was a span of 9 bases. Primers included in the PCR were 60 Vbeta and 13 Jbeta primers. The data were produced by immunoSEQ multiplex PCR, yet TCRdb's version contains in-frame clones alone and is incomplete. Among over 90,000 clones listed, more than 70% were seen once. The chain carries TRBV9 and TRBJ2-7; no reliable D call. This TCR derives from a woman aged 55 to 70 in good health and CMV-seropositive. The sequencing sample was made of PBMCs. The CDR3, as DNA: TGTGCCAGCAGCGTTATGGCAAGCTCCTACGAGCAGTACTTC. Translation gives CASSVMASSYEQYF.